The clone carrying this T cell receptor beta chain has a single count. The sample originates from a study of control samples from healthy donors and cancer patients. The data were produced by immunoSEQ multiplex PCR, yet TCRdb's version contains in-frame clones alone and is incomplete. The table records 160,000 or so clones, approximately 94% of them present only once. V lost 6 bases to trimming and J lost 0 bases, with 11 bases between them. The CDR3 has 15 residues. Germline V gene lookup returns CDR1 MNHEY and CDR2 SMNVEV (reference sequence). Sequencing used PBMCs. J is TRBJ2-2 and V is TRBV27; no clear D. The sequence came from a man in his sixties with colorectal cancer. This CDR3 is CASSPVFTNTGELFF. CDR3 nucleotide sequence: TGTGCCAGCAGCCCGGTTTTTACGAACACCGGGGAGCTGTTTTTT.